The 2 T cell receptor beta chains below were found in one sample sequenced in a study of vaccination effects on CD4 cells after COVID-19. Repertoires were generated with immunoSEQ multiplex PCR, while TCRdb's copy carries only in-frame clones and drops some. This table holds tens of thousands of clones, roughly 74% found once. Scientists isolated CD4+ T cells after an approximately ten-day culture period ended. Participants received two doses of either the BNT162b2 or mRNA-1273 vaccine. No antigen is known for these receptors. The sequencing here drew on CD4+ T cells from PBMCs cultured without peptide, taken after COVID-19 vaccination. These TCRs come from a human donor who received a COVID-19 vaccine.

V is TRBV27 and J is TRBJ2-1; 7 nucleotides agree with TRBD1. The length of the CDR3 is 16 residues. Unmatched junction bases numbered 10, after V lost 5 bases and J lost 3 bases. Germline V gene data show CDR1 as MNHEY and CDR2 as SMNVEV (reference sequence). The CDR3 DNA is TGTGCCAGCAGTCCATACAGGGGCCTAGACTACAATGAGCAGTTCTTC. It encodes CASSPYRGLDYNEQFF.

J is TRBJ1-6 and V is TRBV6-5, with TRBD1 matching 7 bases. The junction had 8 bases not matched to a gene; V was cut back by 4 bases and J by 5 bases. This CDR3 region has 16 residues. CDR1 and CDR2 (germline): MNHEY, SVGAGI. CDR3 coding DNA: TGTGCCAGCAGTTCTCAACCCGGGACAGATAATTCACCCCTCCACTTT. Amino acids: CASSSQPGTDNSPLHF.